One and the same sample provided the 24 T cell receptor beta chains below, sequenced in a study of human T cells and chemical hapten exposure. TCRdb re-called the RACE reads with MiXCR, one entry per CDR3 protein. The sample contains around 120,000 distinct CDR3 sequences, roughly 13% of which appear only once. The time point: pre-sensitization, week 0. As for treatment: therapeutic diphenylcyclopropenone sensitization with weekly scalp DPC. Material: whole blood, obtained in connection with sensitization to the hapten diphenylcyclopropenone (DPC). The receptors shown here come from a woman between 18 and 29 years old with alopecia areata. Some clones in this sample may be carry-over from other donors' samples.

The chain couples TRBV29-1 to TRBJ2-7; D might be TRBD2 (6 bases). The CDR3 extends over 14 amino acids. The germline V gene has CDR1 SQVTM and CDR2 ANQGSEA. The V and J ends lost 7 bases and 2 bases respectively, with 18 bases between them. CDR3 in amino acids: CSAVRGVGPYEQYF. The CDR3 bases are TGCAGCGCCGTGCGGGGCGTCGGCCCCTACGAGCAGTACTTC.

A few counts support this clonotype. The chain's CDR3 is CASSLEEGHSYNEQFF. The CDR3 nucleotides are TGTGCCAGCAGCTTAGAGGAGGGGCACTCCTACAATGAGCAGTTCTTC. The genes are TRBV5-6 and TRBJ2-1; tentative D call: TRBD2 (6 bases). V dropped 2 bases and J dropped 0 bases, with 12 bases sitting between them. Germline lookup yields CDR1 SGHDT and CDR2 YYEEEE. There are 16 residues in the CDR3.

The CDR3 sequence is CAISDLWDTDAYEQYF. As DNA, the CDR3 is TGTGCCATCAGCGATCTCTGGGACACGGATGCCTACGAGCAGTACTTC. This sequence joins TRBV10-3 and TRBJ2-7; D is perhaps TRBD1 (6 bases). The germline V gene has CDR1 ENHRY and CDR2 SYGVKD. Trimming stripped 6 bases from V and 2 bases from J, with 20 bases between. This CDR3 contains 16 residues.

V is TRBV21-1 and J is TRBJ1-5. TRBV21-1 is a listed pseudogene. The CDR3 spans 16 residues. This CDR3 reads CASSKGRGNSNQPQHF. For the CDR3, the DNA is TGTGCCAGCAGCAAAGGAAGAGGAAATAGCAATCAGCCCCAGCATTTT.

This chain uses TRBV7-2 with TRBJ2-3, with a weak D call TRBD1 (5 bases). With 3 bases removed from V and 4 bases from J, the gap between germline ends came to 11 bases. Germline V CDR1 and CDR2: SGHTA, FQGNSA. The CDR3 has 14 amino acids. The CDR3 coding sequence is TGTGCCAGCAGCTTGTCAGGGTGGCCAGATACGCAGTATTTT. This encodes CASSLSGWPDTQYF.

Turning to this clonotype: This may stem from a read error, because a much larger clone lies one nucleotide away. This rearrangement joins TRBV25-1 to TRBJ1-1; unclear D gene. The CDR3 totals 12 residues. In germline, CDR1 is MGHDK, CDR2 SYGVNS. This chain's CDR3 is CANSELAGEAFF. CDR3 sequence (DNA): TGTGCCAACAGTGAATTGGCGGGGGAAGCTTTCTTT.

This clonotype was picked up a small number of times. The V and J genes are TRBV4-1 and TRBJ2-1, with D unclear. CDR3 length: 13 residues. With 0 bases removed from V and 10 bases from J, the gap between germline ends came to 10 bases. Germline CDR1 is MGHRA and CDR2 is YSYEKL. The CDR3 coding sequence is TGCGCCAGCAGCCAAGATACGCTTACAGAGCAGTTCTTC. This codes for CASSQDTLTEQFF.

A few counts support this clonotype. J is TRBJ2-7 and V is TRBV6-5; TRBD1 aligns across 7 bases. V shed 2 bases and J 3 bases; nucleotides not matched to a gene: 4. CDR1 is MNHEY and CDR2 is SVGAGI in the germline V gene. The CDR3 runs to 14 residues. The CDR3 is CASSYEGAGYEQYF. The CDR3 DNA reads TGTGCCAGCAGTTACGAGGGGGCGGGCTACGAGCAGTACTTC.

V usage is TRBV15 and J usage is TRBJ1-1, with D perhaps matching TRBD1 (6 bases). Between the trimmed V and J ends, which lost 1 base and 6 bases, there was a span of 12 bases. The CDR3 extends over 14 amino acids. Germline V gives CDR1 LNHNV, CDR2 YYDKDF (reference sequence). The CDR3 DNA follows: TGTGCCACCAGCAGAGCTCGGGGGGCATCTGAAGCTTTCTTT. This encodes CATSRARGASEAFF.

This clonotype was seen only a few times. The rearrangement links TRBV7-6 to TRBJ2-7, with D perhaps TRBD1 or TRBD2 (5 bases each). Trimming left V 2 bases short and J 3 bases short, with 17 bases between. The length of the CDR3 is 16 residues. Germline lookup yields CDR1 SGHVS and CDR2 FNYEAQ. The CDR3, as DNA: TGTGCCAGCAGCTTAAGACAATCGGGACCCCTCTACGAGCAGTACTTC. This translates into CASSLRQSGPLYEQYF.

J is TRBJ2-1 and V is TRBV7-6; perhaps TRBD1 as D (6 bases). The length of the CDR3 is 16 residues. The V gene lost 4 bases and the J gene lost 6 bases, with 19 bases spanning the gap. CDR1 SGHVS and CDR2 FNYEAQ come from the germline V gene. The CDR3 region has the DNA TGTGCCAGCAGCTCCACACAGGGATTAGGCGGCAATGAGCAGTTCTTC. It yields the protein CASSSTQGLGGNEQFF. The full variable domain, rest sourced from reference TRBV7-6 and TRBJ2-1, is GAGVSQSPRYKVTKRGQDVALRCDPISGHVSLYWYRQALGQGPEFLTYFNYEAQQDKSGLPNDRFSAERPEGSISTLTIQRTEQRDSAMYRCASSSTQGLGGNEQFFGPGTRLTVL.

The sample holds a few counts of this clonotype. The chain has TRBV6-5 and TRBJ2-2; TRBD1 agrees at 8 bases. The V gene's germline CDR1 is MNHEY and CDR2 SVGAGI. This CDR3 spans 15 amino acids. The V gene end was trimmed by 2 bases and the J gene end by 6 bases; junction bases not matched to a gene: 5. The CDR3 sequence: CASSYDRGAAGELFF. DNA for the CDR3: TGTGCCAGCAGTTACGACAGGGGAGCAGCCGGGGAGCTGTTTTTT.

In its sample, this clonotype was seen a few times. The V call is TRBV18, the J call TRBJ1-2; no clear D gene. Germline CDR1 reads KGHSH; CDR2 reads LQKENI. The CDR3 contains 14 residues. Between the trimmed V and J ends, which lost 0 bases and 5 bases, there was a span of 10 bases. The CDR3 here is CASSPPELAYGYTF. The CDR3 DNA sequence: TGTGCCAGCTCACCACCGGAATTGGCTTATGGCTACACCTTC.

A few counts support this clonotype. V usage is TRBV5-5 and J usage is TRBJ1-1, with D uncertain. The V and J ends lost 3 bases and 0 bases respectively, with 6 bases between them. Germline V gene lookup returns CDR1 SGHKS and CDR2 YYEKEE (reference sequence). This CDR3 is 13 amino acids long. The CDR3 sequence is CASSWQMNTEAFF. The CDR3 bases are TGTGCCAGCAGCTGGCAGATGAACACTGAAGCTTTCTTT.

This clonotype occurred a few times. This chain connects TRBV11-3 to TRBJ2-3; 11 bases agree with TRBD2. Germline V gene lookup returns CDR1 SGHNT and CDR2 YENEEA. The CDR3 extends over 13 amino acids. V gave up 5 bases and J gave up 10 bases; unmatched junction bases: 5. The chain's CDR3 is CASSPGLAEAQYF. In DNA, the CDR3 is TGTGCCAGCAGCCCGGGACTAGCGGAAGCGCAGTATTTT. Full variable domain (rest looked up from reference TRBV11-3 and TRBJ2-3): EAGVVQSPRYKIIEKKQPVAFWCNPISGHNTLYWYLQNLGQGPELLIRYENEEAVDDSQLPKDRFSAERLKGVDSTLKIQPAELGDSAVYLCASSPGLAEAQYFGPGTRLTVL.

This clonotype has a count of ten or more. The V gene is TRBV30, the J gene TRBJ1-2; D uncertain. The germline V gene has CDR1 GTSNPN and CDR2 SVGIG (reference sequence). The CDR3 loop spans 12 amino acids. The ends were cut back, 3 bases at V and 7 bases at J, with 12 bases in the middle. The CDR3 bases are TGTGCCTGGAGGCCCTGGGGATTTGGCTACACCTTC. This sequence encodes CAWRPWGFGYTF.

In its sample, this clonotype was seen many times. V gene TRBV7-9 combines with J gene TRBJ2-7; D remains unclear. This CDR3 has 13 residues. Germline CDR1 SEHNR, CDR2 FQNEAQ (reference sequence). V was clipped by 5 bases and J by 2 bases, with 10 bases between them. The chain's CDR3 is CASSPGGAYEQYF. CDR3 nucleotides: TGTGCCAGCAGCCCTGGTGGAGCCTACGAGCAGTACTTC.

This chain uses TRBV4-3 with TRBJ2-3; D unresolved. This CDR3 contains 13 residues. Looked up from germline, CDR1 is LGHNA and CDR2 is YSLEER. V dropped 1 base and J dropped 3 bases, with 5 bases sitting between them. CDR3 sequence (DNA): TGCGCCAGCAGCCAAGTTCGAACAGATACGCAGTATTTT. It encodes CASSQVRTDTQYF.

This clonotype showed up just a few times. J is TRBJ2-3 and V is TRBV20-1; D gene unclear. Trimming pared 6 bases from V and 2 bases from J, leaving 18 bases between. This CDR3 has 15 amino acids. CDR1 is DFQATT, CDR2 SNEGSKA, per germline (reference sequence). CDR3 in amino acids: CSAQVLGPATDTQYF. CDR3 in DNA: TGCAGTGCCCAGGTTCTGGGCCCAGCCACAGATACGCAGTATTTT.

This clonotype has at least ten counts. The chain recombines TRBV6-2 or TRBV6-3 with TRBJ1-2, with D perhaps TRBD1 (5 bases). Germline V gene data show CDR1 as MNHEY and CDR2 as SVGEGT. The CDR3 sequence is 14 residues long. V was trimmed by 8 bases and J by 8 bases, leaving 21 bases between them. CDR3 protein: CASSGSAEGIGYTF. The CDR3, as DNA: TGTGCCAGCTCGGGTTCGGCGGAGGGGATAGGCTACACCTTC.

This CDR3 reads CASSLLQGGYTF. Written as DNA, the CDR3 is TGTGCCAGCAGTTTATTGCAGGGTGGCTACACCTTC. V and J are TRBV12-3 or TRBV12-4 and TRBJ1-2; D may be TRBD1 (5 bases). This CDR3 contains 12 residues. V gave up 2 bases and J gave up 7 bases, with 8 bases separating them.

This clonotype has a handful of counts. This chain uses TRBV12-3 or TRBV12-4 with TRBJ1-2; 7 nucleotides line up with TRBD1. The CDR3 covers 15 residues. With 2 bases clipped from V and 4 bases from J, the junction kept 7 bases outside the gene matches. In DNA, the CDR3 is TGTGCCAGCAGTTTAACGCGGACAGGAACCTATGGCTACACCTTC. Protein sequence: CASSLTRTGTYGYTF.

This clonotype was observed a handful of times. The chain links TRBV11-2 to TRBJ2-1, with D hard to call. The germline V and J ends were trimmed by 0 bases and 1 base, with 7 bases remaining between them. The germline V gene encodes CDR1 SGHAT and CDR2 FQNNGV. CDR3 length: 15 amino acids. The CDR3 DNA reads TGTGCCAGCAGCTTAGAGGTGGCATCCTACAATGAGCAGTTCTTC. Its protein is CASSLEVASYNEQFF.

This clonotype has a handful of counts. The chain employs TRBV6-2 or TRBV6-3 and TRBJ2-2; no definite D call. The ends were cut back, 4 bases at V and 6 bases at J, with 9 bases in the middle. This CDR3 region has 13 residues. CDR1 is MNHEY, CDR2 SVGEGT, per germline. The CDR3 loop is CASSLSSPGELFF. CDR3 bases: TGTGCCAGCAGTTTAAGTAGCCCCGGGGAGCTGTTTTTT.